Presented here are 27 T cell receptor beta chains from one specimen sequenced in a study of Graves' ophthalmopathy and Graves' hyperthyroidism. Amplification of TCR beta CDR3 regions used RNA transcripts. Following a first-round RT-PCR that used HTBI primers, a second-round multiplex PCR was carried out. MiXCR was run by TCRdb on the multiplex PCR reads, yielding one entry per CDR3 protein. The data contain a few hundred thousand distinct CDR3 sequences, approximately 17% of them singletons. The sequenced material came from peripheral blood. These TCRs come from an adult woman with stable Graves' hyperthyroidism.

This clonotype was found many times. DNA for the CDR3: TGTGCCAGCAGTCTGAGACAGGGACCTTTCTCTGGGGCCAACGTCCTGACTTTC. Protein sequence: CASSLRQGPFSGANVLTF. The chain combines TRBV6-4 with TRBJ2-6, with TRBD1 identical over 7 bases. The CDR3 contains 18 residues. V trimming: 5 bases; J trimming: 0 bases; junction bases outside the gene matches: 10. Germline V gene data show CDR1 as MRHNA and CDR2 as SNTAGT.

This clonotype was detected ten times or more. V gene TRBV19 combines with J gene TRBJ2-7; TRBD1 matches 7 bases. V shed 7 bases, J shed 6 bases, and the junction held 18 bases outside the gene matches. The CDR3 has 16 amino acids. Germline CDR1 is LNHDA and CDR2 is SQIVND (reference sequence). This CDR3 reads CASTTYRGRGISEQYF. As DNA, the CDR3 is TGTGCCAGTACTACATATCGGGGCAGGGGGATATCCGAGCAGTACTTC.

This clonotype appeared many times. The chain carries TRBV12-3 or TRBV12-4 and TRBJ1-5, with D maybe TRBD1 (5 bases). V gave up 7 bases and J gave up 0 bases, with 10 bases separating them. The CDR3 sequence is 14 residues long. The CDR3 loop reads CASTGTYSNQPQHF. The DNA of the CDR3 is TGTGCCAGCACAGGGACTTATAGCAATCAGCCCCAGCATTTT.

This clonotype has at least ten counts. The CDR3 DNA is TGTGCCAGTAAATCAGGACTAGCGGCAGAGACCCAGTACTTC. This translates into CASKSGLAAETQYF. This chain uses TRBV19 with TRBJ2-5; the match to TRBD2 covers 10 bases. This CDR3 region has 14 residues. The germline CDR1 and CDR2 sequences are LNHDA and SQIVND (reference sequence). V lost 7 bases and J lost 4; bases outside the gene matches: 6. Supplemented by reference TRBV19 and TRBJ2-5, the full variable domain reads DGGITQSPKYLFRKEGQNVTLSCEQNLNHDAMYWYRQDPGQGLRLIYYSQIVNDFQKGDIAEGYSVSREKKESFPLTVTSAQKNPTAFYLCASKSGLAAETQYFGPGTRLLVL.

In this sample, this clonotype turned up a few times. The rearrangement joins TRBV6-5 to TRBJ1-1; D remains unclear. The ends were cut back, 4 bases at V and 5 bases at J, with 8 bases in the middle. The germline CDR1 and CDR2 sequences are MNHEY and SVGAGI. The CDR3 length is 12 residues. The CDR3, as DNA: TGTGCCAGCAGTTCCCGAACGACTGAAGCTTTCTTT. Encoded protein: CASSSRTTEAFF.

The chain has TRBV28 and TRBJ2-7, with D tentatively TRBD1 (6 bases). Trimming cost V 5 bases and J 4 bases, with 15 bases left between them. Germline loops: CDR1 MDHEN, CDR2 SYDVKM. This CDR3 has 14 residues. CDR3 sequence: CASSTGKGSYEQYF. Written as DNA, the CDR3 is TGTGCCAGCAGTACAGGGAAGGGATCATACGAGCAGTACTTC.

This clonotype has a count of ten or more. V is TRBV7-2 and J is TRBJ2-2; no reliable D call. The V gene lost 1 base and the J gene lost 0 bases, with 9 bases spanning the gap. The germline V gene encodes CDR1 SGHTA and CDR2 FQGNSA. The CDR3 runs 16 residues. CDR3 DNA: TGTGCCAGCAGCTTAGTTGTCGGAACGAACACCGGGGAGCTGTTTTTT. This codes for CASSLVVGTNTGELFF.

The gene calls are TRBV4-1 and TRBJ1-1; no definite D call. CDR1 and CDR2 (germline): MGHRA, YSYEKL. The V end lost 0 bases, the J end lost 0 bases, and 5 bases lay between the germline ends. CDR3 length: 14 residues. In nucleotides, the CDR3 is TGCGCCAGCAGCCAAGATTTTGTGAACACTGAAGCTTTCTTT. Encoded protein: CASSQDFVNTEAFF.

This clonotype was seen a few times. This rearrangement joins TRBV20-1 to TRBJ1-2, with TRBD1 as a possible D gene (6 bases). Germline V gives CDR1 DFQATT, CDR2 SNEGSKA (reference sequence). Trimming shortened V by 5 bases and J by 2 bases, and 18 bases separated the two germline ends. This CDR3 has 15 amino acids. CDR3 sequence (DNA): TGCAGTGCTGGAAAACAGGGATCGGTCAACTATGGCTACACCTTC. Encoded protein: CSAGKQGSVNYGYTF.

This clonotype was seen at least ten times. The gene calls are TRBV7-8 and TRBJ2-5, with TRBD1 matching over 11 bases. Looked up from germline, CDR1 is SGHVS and CDR2 is FQNEAQ. The CDR3 contains 15 residues. Unmatched junction bases numbered 1, after V lost 4 bases and J lost 0 bases. CDR3 DNA sequence: TGTGCCAGCAGCTGGGACAGGGGGTACCAAGAGACCCAGTACTTC. It codes for CASSWDRGYQETQYF.

Many counts were recorded for this clonotype. The chain recombines TRBV11-1 with TRBJ2-7, with 9 positions matching TRBD1. V lost 5 bases, J lost 1 base, and 9 bases stayed unmatched. The CDR3 loop spans 16 amino acids. Germline CDR1 is SGHAT and CDR2 is FQDESV (reference sequence). As DNA, the CDR3 is TGTGCCAGCAGCCGCTATGGGACAGGGAAATCCTACGAGCAGTACTTC. It specifies CASSRYGTGKSYEQYF.

There are a few counts of this clonotype. The gene calls are TRBV25-1 and TRBJ1-1; no clear D. The CDR3 spans 12 residues. Germline assignment: CDR1 MGHDK and CDR2 SYGVNS. The V end was cut by 4 bases, the J end by 5 bases, with 8 bases between. CDR3 loop: CASSGIGTEAFF. The CDR3 region has the DNA TGTGCCAGCAGTGGGATTGGAACTGAAGCTTTCTTT.

This clonotype was observed many times. The chain recombines TRBV30 with TRBJ1-6; TRBD1 is a possible D gene (5 bases). Trimming shortened V by 7 bases and J by 12 bases, and 16 bases separated the two germline ends. The CDR3 length is 12 residues. Germline values: CDR1 GTSNPN, CDR2 SVGIG (reference sequence). CDR3 sequence reads: CASWDRVVPLHF. The DNA for the CDR3 is TGTGCCTCATGGGACCGGGTTGTACCCCTCCACTTT.

This clonotype appeared many times. The chain joins TRBV14 to TRBJ2-7; D not resolved. V dropped 5 bases and J dropped 0 bases, with 14 bases sitting between them. Germline V gene data show CDR1 as SGHDN and CDR2 as FVKESK. This CDR3 region has 15 residues. The CDR3 sequence: CASSSVWKPSYEQYF. The CDR3 DNA sequence: TGTGCCAGCAGCTCGGTTTGGAAGCCCTCCTACGAGCAGTACTTC.

A word on this clonotype: The final CDR3 position lacks the conserved phenylalanine or tryptophan, pointing to a likely read error. V usage is TRBV15 and J usage is TRBJ1-2; D may be TRBD1 (5 bases). Trimming left V 0 bases short and J 10 bases short, with 15 bases between. The CDR3 is made up of 14 amino acids. CDR1 and CDR2 (germline): LNHNV, YYDKDF (reference sequence). CDR3 coding DNA: TGTGCCACCAGCAGAGATCGGGGGGTACGTGACTACACCTCC. Translation gives CATSRDRGVRDYTS.

This clonotype was detected ten times or more. This rearrangement joins TRBV11-2 to TRBJ2-7; tentatively, D is TRBD1 (5 bases). The CDR3 is 14 residues long. CDR1 is SGHAT and CDR2 is FQNNGV in the germline V gene. V was clipped by 3 bases and J by 7 bases, with 16 bases between them. CDR3 sequence: CASSFGQGSLEQYF. The DNA for the CDR3 is TGTGCCAGCAGCTTCGGCCAGGGTTCCCTTGAGCAGTACTTC.

V gene TRBV9 combines with J gene TRBJ2-2; possible D gene TRBD1, 5 bases. V lost 4 bases and J lost 5, with 18 bases in between. The germline V gene has CDR1 SGDLS and CDR2 YYNGEE. This CDR3 comprises 16 residues. The CDR3 spells CASSPNPTGATGELFF. In DNA, the CDR3 is TGTGCCAGCAGCCCTAATCCAACAGGTGCAACCGGGGAGCTGTTTTTT.

The sample holds many counts of this clonotype. The gene calls are TRBV6-1 and TRBJ2-7, with D tentatively TRBD2 (7 bases). Germline V gives CDR1 MNHNS, CDR2 SASEGT. The CDR3 is 15 amino acids. V was shortened by 0 bases and J by 5 bases, with 14 bases between the two germline ends. The CDR3 loop reads CASSEAVRGGNEQYF. In DNA form, the CDR3 reads TGTGCCAGCAGTGAAGCGGTCAGGGGAGGGAACGAGCAGTACTTC.

For this clonotype: It may be a read error: a sequence one base away is much more abundant. The chain couples TRBV5-1 to TRBJ2-3; D might be TRBD1 or TRBD2, each matching 6 bases. V lost 3 bases, J lost 6 bases, and 20 bases lay in between. The germline gives CDR1 SGHRS, CDR2 YFSETQ. CDR3 length: 16 amino acids. CDR3 coding DNA: TGCGCCAGCAGCTCGGAGGGGACACAAGGGGTGGATACGCAGTATTTT. As protein: CASSSEGTQGVDTQYF.

The CDR3 sequence is CSGGRSGEQFF. DNA of the CDR3: TGCAGCGGGGGGAGGAGCGGAGAGCAGTTCTTC. The chain carries TRBV29-1 and TRBJ2-1; D perhaps matches TRBD2 (6 bases). CDR3 length equals 11 residues. The germline V gene has CDR1 SQVTM and CDR2 ANQGSEA. The V gene lost 7 bases and the J gene lost 10 bases, with 14 bases spanning the gap.

About this clonotype: A read error may be the cause here, since a much bigger clone is one base away. The CDR3 reads CASSHRGGQETQHF. In nucleotides, the CDR3 is TGTGCCAGCAGCCACAGGGGTGGCCAAGAGACCCAGCACTTC. This chain joins TRBV6-1 and TRBJ2-5; 7 bases line up with TRBD1. The CDR3 spans 14 residues. Looked up from germline, CDR1 is MNHNS and CDR2 is SASEGT.

This clonotype was counted between two and nine times. The chain carries TRBV12-3 or TRBV12-4 and TRBJ1-1; D might be TRBD1 (6 bases). This CDR3 spans 15 amino acids. V was pared by 6 bases and J by 1 base, with 15 bases between. CDR3: CASRAGAPGNTEAFF. The CDR3 DNA sequence: TGTGCCAGCAGGGCAGGGGCGCCTGGGAACACTGAAGCTTTCTTT.

This clonotype was counted at least ten times. The chain employs TRBV12-3 or TRBV12-4 and TRBJ2-7, with D hard to call. The CDR3 sequence is 13 residues long. With 1 base removed from V and 2 bases from J, the gap between germline ends came to 6 bases. The CDR3, as DNA: TGTGCCAGCAGTTTAGAGTACGCCTACGAGCAGTACTTC. Encoded protein: CASSLEYAYEQYF.

In its sample, this clonotype was seen many times. The V gene is TRBV12-3 or TRBV12-4, the J gene TRBJ2-7; 11 nucleotides agree with TRBD2. Losses at the gene ends were 5 bases for V and 5 bases for J; bases not matched to a gene: 8. This CDR3 comprises 15 residues. The CDR3 protein is CASSILAGVRNEQYF. The CDR3 DNA follows: TGTGCCAGCAGTATACTAGCGGGAGTGAGGAACGAGCAGTACTTC.

The table lists this clonotype with a few counts. The chain couples TRBV3-1 to TRBJ1-3; D unclear. Germline V gene sequence: CDR1 LGHDT, CDR2 YNNKEL (reference sequence). The CDR3 spans 14 residues. V dropped 0 bases and J dropped 6 bases, with 9 bases sitting between them. Here the CDR3 DNA reads TGTGCCAGCAGCCAAGACCAAGCTTTAAACACCATATATTTT. Protein product: CASSQDQALNTIYF.

This clonotype was seen more than once but under ten times. The V call is TRBV7-3, the J call TRBJ2-4; 9 bases line up with TRBD1. Germline assignment: CDR1 SGHTA and CDR2 FQGTGA. J gave up 9 bases and V 4 bases, and 4 bases lay outside the gene matches. The length of the CDR3 is 13 residues. The CDR3 region is CASSSQGAGIQYF. Here the CDR3 DNA reads TGTGCCAGCAGCTCACAGGGGGCTGGCATTCAGTACTTC.

This clonotype was found many times. This sequence joins TRBV28 and TRBJ1-5, with unresolved D. V was pared by 7 bases and J by 5 bases, with 9 bases between. Germline CDR1 is MDHEN and CDR2 is SYDVKM. There are 12 residues in the CDR3. The CDR3 sequence is CASKLPHQPQHF. The CDR3 DNA reads as TGTGCCAGCAAGCTCCCCCATCAGCCCCAGCATTTT.